A single sample is the source of the 30 T cell receptor beta chains below, sequenced in a study of control samples from healthy donors and cancer patients. Method: immunoSEQ multiplex PCR; TCRdb's copy keeps in-frame clones and lacks some. The repertoire consists of some 120,000 clones, with roughly 90% occurring once and the leading ten covering more than 2%. The material sequenced was blood. The receptors were gathered from a man between 18 and 29 years old in good health.

The chain joins TRBV10-3 to TRBJ2-3; 8 bases align to TRBD2. V shed 5 bases, J shed 1 base, and the junction held 8 bases outside the gene matches. The germline gives CDR1 ENHRY, CDR2 SYGVKD. This CDR3 has 16 residues. In nucleotides, the CDR3 is TGTGCCATCAGTTCTAGCGGGCCATCGGGCACAGATACGCAGTATTTT. Protein sequence: CAISSSGPSGTDTQYF.

The rearrangement uses TRBV28 and TRBJ1-1, with 7 bases lining up with TRBD1. Germline CDR1 is MDHEN and CDR2 is SYDVKM. The CDR3 length is 12 residues. J gave up 10 bases and V 5 bases, and 7 bases lay outside the gene matches. CDR3 sequence (DNA): TGTGCCAGCAGTGACAGGGTTCGGGCAGCTTTCTTT. Amino acids: CASSDRVRAAFF.

This clone was seen just once. The junction does not match germline at one end; this may be a read error. The CDR3 loop is CASSQDRDRAQGNKQFF. CDR3 nucleotides: TGCGCCAGCAGCCAAGATAGGGACAGGGCCCAGGGCAATAAGCAGTTCTTC. This chain joins TRBV4-3 and TRBJ2-1; TRBD1 matches at 9 bases. This CDR3 has 17 amino acids. Germline V gene lookup returns CDR1 LGHNA and CDR2 YSLEER.

This chain uses TRBV7-2 with TRBJ2-1; 13 bases align to TRBD2. J gave up 0 bases and V 5 bases, and 4 bases lay outside the gene matches. Germline-derived CDR1 and CDR2 are SGHTA and FQGNSA. There are 17 residues in the CDR3. CDR3 in DNA: TGTGCCAGCAGCGCAGGGACTAGCGGGACCTCCTACAATGAGCAGTTCTTC. Translating gives CASSAGTSGTSYNEQFF. The whole variable domain, filled in from reference TRBV7-2 and TRBJ2-1, reads GAGVSQSPSNKVTEKGKDVELRCDPISGHTALYWYRQSLGQGLEFLIYFQGNSAPDKSGLPSDRFSAERTGGSVSTLTIQRTQQEDSAVYLCASSAGTSGTSYNEQFFGPGTRLTVL.

The rearrangement links TRBV3-1 (or the pseudogene TRBV3-2) to TRBJ1-2, with D possibly matching TRBD1 (6 bases). From germline, CDR1 is LGHDT and CDR2 YNNKEL (reference sequence). The CDR3 consists of 15 residues. V dropped 0 bases and J dropped 4 bases, with 12 bases sitting between them. For the CDR3, the DNA is TGTGCCAGCAGCCAAGACGGGCAGGGGATCTATGGCTACACCTTC. Its protein is CASSQDGQGIYGYTF.

The rearrangement joins TRBV5-6 to TRBJ2-2, with TRBD2 identical over 7 bases. After removal of 4 bases from V and 7 bases from J, the junction contained 4 bases not matched to a gene. The CDR3 is 13 residues long. Per the germline V gene, CDR1 is SGHDT and CDR2 is YYEEEE. The CDR3 is CASSRRGNGELFF. The CDR3 region has the DNA TGTGCCAGCAGCCGGCGGGGGAACGGGGAGCTGTTTTTT. The variable domain in full, completed from reference TRBV5-6 and TRBJ2-2, reads DAGVTQSPTHLIKTRGQQVTLRCSPKSGHDTVSWYQQALGQGPQFIFQYYEEEERQRGNFPDRFSGHQFPNYSSELNVNALLLGDSALYLCASSRRGNGELFFGEGSRLTVL.

This sequence joins TRBV19 and TRBJ1-5; D ambiguous. Germline CDR1 LNHDA, CDR2 SQIVND (reference sequence). V was trimmed by 10 bases and J by 2 bases, leaving 9 bases between them. CDR3 size: 12 residues. CDR3 nucleotide sequence: TGTGCCACCCAGGTCGGCAATCAGCCCCAGCATTTT. Translation: CATQVGNQPQHF.

The chain recombines TRBV15 with TRBJ2-1, with D possibly matching TRBD1 (6 bases). Per the germline V gene, CDR1 is LNHNV and CDR2 is YYDKDF (reference sequence). The CDR3 has 15 residues. Trimming removed 2 bases from V and 3 bases from J, with 11 bases in between. The CDR3 region is CATSRRQANYNEQFF. In nucleotides, the CDR3 is TGTGCCACCAGCAGAAGACAGGCTAACTACAATGAGCAGTTCTTC.

The V call is TRBV11-2, the J call TRBJ1-6; tentative D call: TRBD1 (5 bases). Trimming took off 5 bases at V and 8 bases at J, with 10 bases between the two ends. The CDR3 is made up of 13 amino acids. Germline values: CDR1 SGHAT, CDR2 FQNNGV. The CDR3 DNA reads as TGTGCCAGCAGCGGGGACGGTTATTCACCCCTCCACTTT. It codes for CASSGDGYSPLHF.

The CDR3 region is CASRPNRGDQPQHF. In DNA form, the CDR3 reads TGTGCCAGCAGACCGAACAGGGGGGATCAGCCCCAGCATTTT. The V and J genes are TRBV2 and TRBJ1-5; TRBD1 aligns across 8 bases. This CDR3 has 14 amino acids. J lost 5 bases, V lost 6 bases, and 6 bases had no gene match. Germline V lookup: CDR1 SNHLY, CDR2 FYNNEI.

This clone has only one observation. The V gene is TRBV5-1, the J gene TRBJ2-2, with D possibly matching TRBD1 (5 bases). V was cut by 4 bases and J by 0 bases, with 10 bases left in between. The CDR3 contains 15 residues. Germline V gene sequence: CDR1 SGHRS, CDR2 YFSETQ. The CDR3 here is CASSLGHPNTGELFF. In nucleotides, the CDR3 is TGCGCCAGCAGCCTCGGACACCCGAACACCGGGGAGCTGTTTTTT.

The chain carries TRBV2 and TRBJ2-5, with TRBD2 matching 7 bases. Per germline, CDR1 SNHLY and CDR2 FYNNEI. The V segment lost 10 bases and the J segment 5 bases; nucleotides outside the gene matches: 13. The length of the CDR3 is 14 residues. In DNA, the CDR3 is TGTGCCACCTGCCAGGGCGGGGGACCGGAGACCCAGTACTTC. Protein: CATCQGGGPETQYF.

As concerns this clone: Other DNA sequences from this sample encode an identical CDR3 as well. V gene TRBV7-8 combines with J gene TRBJ1-3; D is ambiguous. Germline V CDR1 and CDR2: SGHVS, FQNEAQ. Trimming removed 4 bases at V and 0 bases at J, with 4 bases between. The CDR3 extends over 13 amino acids. CDR3 loop: CASSSSSGNTIYF. The CDR3 DNA follows: TGTGCCAGCAGCTCCAGCTCTGGAAACACCATATATTTT.

The chain uses TRBV7-9 and TRBJ2-1; D is ambiguous. V was pared by 8 bases and J by 15 bases, with 8 bases between. Germline CDR1 SEHNR, CDR2 FQNEAQ (reference sequence). CDR3 length equals 8 residues. The CDR3, as DNA: TGTGCCAGCGACCTTCCGTTCTTC. This translates into CASDLPFF.

V usage is TRBV5-1 and J usage is TRBJ2-2, with a weak D call TRBD2 (5 bases). The CDR3 spans 16 residues. Trimming took 5 bases from V and 1 from J, leaving 15 bases between them. Germline CDR1 SGHRS, CDR2 YFSETQ. As DNA, the CDR3 is TGCGCCAGCAGTCGTACGGGGTTAGGGAACACCGGGGAGCTGTTTTTT. Its protein is CASSRTGLGNTGELFF.

About this clone: Additional DNA sequences in this sample encode the identical CDR3. This chain connects TRBV7-3 to TRBJ2-3, with D perhaps being TRBD1 or TRBD2 (5 bases each). Per the germline V gene, CDR1 is SGHTA and CDR2 is FQGTGA. The CDR3 length is 13 residues. The germline V and J ends were trimmed by 5 bases and 2 bases, with 8 bases remaining between them. CDR3: CASSLGTTDTQYF. For the CDR3, the DNA is TGTGCCAGCAGCCTGGGGACCACAGATACGCAGTATTTT.

The chain joins TRBV5-1 to TRBJ2-2; D ambiguous. The CDR3 is made up of 15 amino acids. Germline-derived CDR1 and CDR2 are SGHRS and YFSETQ. V was shortened by 0 bases and J by 2 bases, with 8 bases between the two germline ends. The CDR3 nucleotides are TGCGCCAGCAGCTTGGCCAGCCACAACACCGGGGAGCTGTTTTTT. This encodes CASSLASHNTGELFF.

V and J are TRBV5-1 and TRBJ2-3; 9 nucleotides match TRBD1. V dropped 4 bases and J dropped 6; count of bases not matched to a gene: 9. Germline V gene lookup returns CDR1 SGHRS and CDR2 YFSETQ. This CDR3 has 15 residues. The CDR3 sequence is CASSQGTGGLDTQYF. Written as DNA, the CDR3 is TGCGCCAGCAGCCAAGGAACAGGGGGCTTGGATACGCAGTATTTT.

As DNA, the CDR3 is TGTGCCAGCAGGTCCGGGACACACTATGGCTACACCTTC. As protein: CASRSGTHYGYTF. The rearrangement links TRBV28 to TRBJ1-2; tentative D call: TRBD1 (6 bases). Germline assignment: CDR1 MDHEN and CDR2 SYDVKM. Trimming took off 6 bases at V and 3 bases at J, with 11 bases between the two ends. This CDR3 is built from 13 residues.

This clone has a single count. CDR3 sequence reads: CASSKQGNYGYTF. CDR3 DNA: TGTGCCAGCAGCAAACAGGGGAACTATGGCTACACCTTC. This chain joins TRBV6-5 and TRBJ1-2, with 7 bases identical to TRBD1. J lost 2 bases, V lost 6 bases, and 3 bases had no gene match. The CDR3 is 13 residues long. Germline loops: CDR1 MNHEY, CDR2 SVGAGI.

The chain carries TRBV24-1 and TRBJ2-7; tentatively, D is TRBD1 or TRBD2 (5 bases each). Germline V gives CDR1 KGHDR, CDR2 SFDVKD. Between the trimmed V and J ends, which lost 6 bases and 9 bases, there was a span of 26 bases. The CDR3 consists of 16 residues. In DNA, the CDR3 is TGTGCCACCAGTCGTTACCGAGGGGACGGGCTCTGTGGGCAGTACGTC. Protein sequence: CATSRYRGDGLCGQYV.

The CDR3 reads CASGVPGRKYNEQFF. CDR3 nucleotides: TGTGCTAGTGGTGTGCCGGGACGGAAGTACAATGAGCAGTTCTTC. The chain combines TRBV12-5 with TRBJ2-1; D might be TRBD1 or TRBD2, each matching 5 bases. Trimming shortened V by 5 bases and J by 4 bases, and 15 bases separated the two germline ends. The CDR3 extends over 15 amino acids. Germline assignment: CDR1 LGHNT and CDR2 FRNRAP.

This chain joins TRBV5-4 and TRBJ1-4; 8 positions agree with TRBD1. Trimming cost V 4 bases and J 5 bases; bases outside gene matches: 7. The CDR3 has 15 amino acids. CDR1 is SGHNT and CDR2 is YYREEE in the germline V gene (reference sequence). The CDR3: CASSRGTGGNEKLFF. The CDR3 DNA sequence: TGTGCCAGCAGCCGGGGGACAGGCGGGAATGAAAAACTGTTTTTT.

The rearrangement links TRBV25-1 to TRBJ2-7, with D perhaps matching TRBD2 (7 bases). The germline V gene encodes CDR1 MGHDK and CDR2 SYGVNS. Trimming took off 1 base at V and 3 bases at J, with 10 bases between the two ends. This CDR3 spans 14 amino acids. The DNA of the CDR3 is TGTGCCAGCAGTGAATGGGGGGGGCGCTACGAGCAGTACGTC. Amino acids: CASSEWGGRYEQYV.

This sequence joins TRBV3-1 (or the pseudogene TRBV3-2) and TRBJ1-2; D is undetermined. The germline gives CDR1 LGHDT, CDR2 YNNKEL (reference sequence). The CDR3 totals 14 residues. The V and J ends lost 1 base and 3 bases respectively, with 9 bases between them. CDR3 loop: CASSQGWLHYGYTF. Written as DNA, the CDR3 is TGTGCCAGCAGCCAAGGGTGGTTGCACTATGGCTACACCTTC.

V gene TRBV5-1 combines with J gene TRBJ2-4; D perhaps matches TRBD1 (6 bases). The CDR3 consists of 12 residues. V was clipped by 0 bases and J by 8 bases, with 6 bases between them. CDR1 and CDR2 from the germline V gene are SGHRS and YFSETQ. The CDR3 DNA follows: TGCGCCAGCAGCTTGGCAGGGGACATTCAGTACTTC. It is translated as CASSLAGDIQYF. Full variable domain (missing parts from reference TRBV5-1 and TRBJ2-4): KAGVTQTPRYLIKTRGQQVTLSCSPISGHRSVSWYQQTPGQGLQFLFEYFSETQRNKGNFPGRFSGRQFSNSRSEMNVSTLELGDSALYLCASSLAGDIQYFGAGTRLSVL.

The chain recombines TRBV7-8 with TRBJ2-7; D is uncertain. The CDR3 has 16 amino acids. V dropped 7 bases and J dropped 6 bases, with 25 bases sitting between them. Germline CDR1 reads SGHVS; CDR2 reads FQNEAQ. CDR3 nucleotides: TGTGCCAGCACAATTAGCTTAGGTCTCGGAATTGGCGAGCAGTACTTC. Its translation is CASTISLGLGIGEQYF.

This clone has a handful of counts. The chain has TRBV19 and TRBJ2-5; TRBD2 matches 8 bases. Germline values: CDR1 LNHDA, CDR2 SQIVND (reference sequence). V lost 3 bases to trimming and J lost 5 bases; unmatched junction nucleotides: 8. CDR3 length: 15 residues. CDR3 DNA sequence: TGTGCCAGTAGTATCGGGACTAGAGTCGGGGAGACCCAGTACTTC. Amino acid sequence: CASSIGTRVGETQYF.

The V call is TRBV18, the J call TRBJ1-3, with D uncertain. Germline V gene lookup returns CDR1 KGHSH and CDR2 LQKENI. This CDR3 contains 15 residues. The ends were cut back, 0 bases at V and 0 bases at J, with 6 bases in the middle. The CDR3 region is CASSPPSHSGNTIYF. For the CDR3, the DNA is TGTGCCAGCTCACCACCGTCGCACTCTGGAAACACCATATATTTT.

J is TRBJ1-1 and V is TRBV6-5; a possible D gene is TRBD1 (5 bases). The CDR3 has 15 amino acids. V lost 4 bases to trimming and J lost 5 bases, with 17 bases between them. Germline CDR1 is MNHEY and CDR2 is SVGAGI. The CDR3 DNA reads TGTGCCAGCAGTTCAGGGTCAGGGAGTAAAACTGAAGCTTTCTTT. It specifies CASSSGSGSKTEAFF.